Below, 18 T cell receptor beta chains from the same sample are listed, as sequenced in a study of blood T cell repertoires in COVID-19. Assay: immunoSEQ multiplex PCR; the TCRdb copy retains only in-frame clones and omits some. The data contain around 86,000 clones, around 86% of them singletons. The sequenced sample was peripheral blood. Receptors originate from a woman of 80 years or more with acute or convalescent COVID-19.

CDR3 sequence: CASSSILLAHEQYF. The CDR3 coding sequence is TGTGCCAGCAGCTCGATACTCCTCGCCCACGAGCAGTACTTC. The rearrangement links TRBV7-9 to TRBJ2-7; D call uncertain. Trimming stripped 4 bases from V and 5 bases from J, with 15 bases between. The CDR3 is 14 residues long. Germline V gives CDR1 SEHNR, CDR2 FQNEAQ (reference sequence).

V usage is TRBV9 and J usage is TRBJ1-1; 9 bases match TRBD1. The CDR3 covers 13 residues. The junction had 7 bases not matched to a gene; V was cut back by 3 bases and J by 10 bases. The germline gives CDR1 SGDLS, CDR2 YYNGEE. For the CDR3, the DNA is TGTGCCAGCAGCGCTTTGGGGACAGGGCCAGCTTTCTTT. Its protein is CASSALGTGPAFF.

This chain uses TRBV5-5 with TRBJ1-5, with 7 bases matching TRBD1. Germline CDR1 reads SGHKS; CDR2 reads YYEKEE (reference sequence). J lost 2 bases, V lost 0 bases, and 2 bases had no gene match. This CDR3 spans 15 amino acids. CDR3 nucleotides: TGTGCCAGCAGCTTGGCAGGGGGTCGCAATCAGCCCCAGCATTTT. This codes for CASSLAGGRNQPQHF.

This clone is a singleton in its sample. This rearrangement joins TRBV5-6 to TRBJ2-7, with D uncertain. V lost 1 base and J 2 bases, leaving 10 bases between the germline ends. This CDR3 spans 14 amino acids. Germline CDR1 and CDR2: SGHDT and YYEEEE. Here the CDR3 DNA reads TGTGCCAGCAGCTTGTTCGCTAGAACCTACGAGCAGTACTTC. Its translation is CASSLFARTYEQYF.

The chain is built from TRBV15 and TRBJ2-2; D perhaps matches TRBD2 (5 bases). Germline loops: CDR1 LNHNV, CDR2 YYDKDF (reference sequence). Trimming removed 4 bases from V and 1 base from J, with 7 bases in between. The CDR3 consists of 14 residues. The CDR3 loop reads CATSNGENTGELFF. In DNA form, the CDR3 reads TGTGCCACCAGCAACGGGGAGAACACCGGGGAGCTGTTTTTT. The full variable domain, rest sourced from reference TRBV15 and TRBJ2-2, is DAMVIQNPRYQVTQFGKPVTLSCSQTLNHNVMYWYQQKSSQAPKLLFHYYDKDFNNEADTPDNFQSRRPNTSFCFLDIRSPGLGDTAMYLCATSNGENTGELFFGEGSRLTVL.

V usage is TRBV6-5 and J usage is TRBJ2-7; TRBD1 aligns across 8 bases. This CDR3 has 13 residues. V was clipped by 8 bases and J by 3 bases; unmatched bases: 6. The germline gives CDR1 MNHEY, CDR2 SVGAGI. This chain's CDR3 is CASSQGASYEQYF. CDR3 bases: TGTGCCAGCTCGCAGGGGGCTAGCTACGAGCAGTACTTC.

This clone came up once. The chain links TRBV24-1 to TRBJ2-1; 11 positions agree with TRBD2. The J segment lost 8 bases and the V segment lost 1 base, leaving 3 bases of the junction unmatched. CDR1 is KGHDR, CDR2 SFDVKD, per germline. This CDR3 is 15 amino acids long. CDR3 sequence: CATSDLTSGRYEQFF. The CDR3 DNA is TGTGCCACCAGTGATTTAACTAGCGGGAGATATGAGCAGTTCTTC.

V gene TRBV4-1 combines with J gene TRBJ2-5, with a weak D call TRBD1 (6 bases). The CDR3 sequence is 15 residues long. Trimming pared 4 bases from V and 2 bases from J, leaving 14 bases between. The germline V gene has CDR1 MGHRA and CDR2 YSYEKL. The chain's CDR3 is CASSPSTGPQETQYF. DNA of the CDR3: TGCGCCAGCAGCCCAAGCACAGGGCCTCAAGAGACCCAGTACTTC.

The J gene is TRBJ2-1, the V gene TRBV18, with 9 bases lining up with TRBD1. CDR1 and CDR2 from the germline V gene are KGHSH and LQKENI. This CDR3 has 15 residues. V was clipped by 2 bases and J by 1 base; unmatched bases: 0. CDR3 in amino acids: CASSPDRGSYNEQFF. CDR3 sequence (DNA): TGTGCCAGCTCACCAGACAGGGGGTCCTACAATGAGCAGTTCTTC.

Comment on this clone: This same CDR3 is encoded by further DNA sequences in the sample. The V gene is TRBV30, the J gene TRBJ2-7; 8 bases line up with TRBD1. There are 13 residues in the CDR3. Germline values: CDR1 GTSNPN, CDR2 SVGIG (reference sequence). Trimming at V came to 2 bases and at J to 5 bases, leaving 5 bases not matched to a gene. In nucleotides, the CDR3 is TGTGCCTGGAGTTCGGACAGGGCCCACGAGCAGTACTTC. The encoded protein is CAWSSDRAHEQYF.

This clone came up a few times. The chain uses TRBV5-1 and TRBJ1-2; tentatively, D is TRBD1 (6 bases). The CDR3 loop spans 15 amino acids. Germline CDR1 reads SGHRS; CDR2 reads YFSETQ. V was shortened by 4 bases and J by 4 bases, with 17 bases between the two germline ends. The CDR3 spells CASSGGTGHSYGYTF. The CDR3 DNA sequence: TGCGCCAGCAGCGGGGGTACAGGGCACAGCTATGGCTACACCTTC.

The genes are TRBV10-3 and TRBJ2-1; 10 positions match TRBD2. V was clipped by 4 bases and J by 7 bases; unmatched bases: 4. The germline CDR1 and CDR2 sequences are ENHRY and SYGVKD. This CDR3 region has 14 residues. The CDR3 reads CAISGSSGGNEQFF. The CDR3 bases are TGTGCCATCAGTGGAAGTAGCGGGGGGAATGAGCAGTTCTTC.

This chain uses TRBV4-2 with TRBJ2-7; TRBD2 agrees at 9 bases. With 5 bases clipped from V and 4 bases from J, the junction kept 12 bases outside the gene matches. The CDR3 contains 16 residues. Germline loops: CDR1 LGHNA, CDR2 YNFKEQ. CDR3 bases: TGTGCCAGCAGCTCCGGGCCAGCGGGGGGTCTTTACGAGCAGTACTTC. Translated: CASSSGPAGGLYEQYF.

This chain joins TRBV7-8 and TRBJ2-5; 15 bases map to TRBD2. CDR3 length: 16 residues. The V gene's germline CDR1 is SGHVS and CDR2 FQNEAQ. With V trimmed by 4 bases and J by 1 base, 1 base remained unmatched. The CDR3 spells CASSWGLAGGQETQYF. In DNA form, the CDR3 reads TGTGCCAGCAGCTGGGGACTAGCGGGAGGCCAAGAGACCCAGTACTTC.

A single count supports this clone. The rearrangement links TRBV2 to TRBJ2-2, with a possible D match to TRBD2 (5 bases). The ends were cut back, 4 bases at V and 4 bases at J, with 13 bases in the middle. Germline assignment: CDR1 SNHLY and CDR2 FYNNEI. The CDR3 is 15 amino acids. The CDR3 region is CASSAEGAVTGELFF. The DNA of the CDR3 is TGTGCCAGCAGTGCTGAGGGAGCGGTCACCGGGGAGCTGTTTTTT.

The V call is TRBV7-2, the J call TRBJ2-5; D remains unclear. The CDR3 extends over 14 amino acids. Trimming removed 1 base at V and 0 bases at J, with 6 bases between. Germline V gene sequence: CDR1 SGHTA, CDR2 FQGNSA. This CDR3 reads CASSLEINQETQYF. CDR3 DNA sequence: TGTGCCAGCAGCTTAGAAATCAACCAAGAGACCCAGTACTTC.

This sequence joins TRBV4-3 and TRBJ1-1, with 9 nucleotides matching TRBD1. V shed 1 base and J 1 base; nucleotides not matched to a gene: 1. Germline CDR1 and CDR2: LGHNA and YSLEER. The CDR3 extends over 15 amino acids. This CDR3 is CASSQGDRENTEAFF. CDR3 bases: TGCGCCAGCAGCCAAGGGGACAGGGAGAACACTGAAGCTTTCTTT.

The J gene is TRBJ1-2, the V gene TRBV19, with TRBD1 identical over 7 bases. V gave up 7 bases and J gave up 3 bases; unmatched junction bases: 11. The CDR3 runs to 15 residues. Germline V gives CDR1 LNHDA, CDR2 SQIVND (reference sequence). CDR3 region: CASTQTGSVDYGYTF. In DNA, the CDR3 is TGTGCCAGTACTCAGACAGGGAGTGTAGACTATGGCTACACCTTC.